This TCR beta chain is drawn from a study of T cells in Graves' hyperthyroidism and ophthalmopathy. Exclusion of a patient resulted from uncontrolled infection, other autoimmune disease, pregnancy or lactation. Based on clinical symptoms, serum thyroxine and TRAb, thyroid ultrasound and orbital computed tomography, diagnoses were reached. The study, taken as a whole, reports: Onset of ophthalmopathy came a median around 6.5 months after the model predicted it.

TCR beta CDR3 region amplification was performed from RNA transcripts. The HTBI primer set was used in a first-round RT-PCR of the TCR CDR3. From the multiplex PCR reads, TCRdb called clonotypes with MiXCR, one entry per CDR3 protein. The repertoire includes approximately 510,000 distinct CDR3 sequences, 40% to 50% of them detected once, and 44% sits in the top ten. This clonotype appeared a few times. As yet, its antigen is unknown. The CDR3 sequence is 13 residues long. The germline V gene encodes CDR1 SEHNR and CDR2 FQNEAQ (reference sequence). V gave up 5 bases and J gave up 11 bases; unmatched junction bases: 10.

The sample taken for sequencing was peripheral blood or thyroid tissue (not recorded which). The clonotype was recovered from an adult woman with Graves' disease, either hyperthyroidism or ophthalmopathy (not recorded which). The J gene is TRBJ1-1, the V gene TRBV7-9; 8 positions agree with TRBD1. The CDR3 nucleotides read TGTGCCAGCAGCCACCGGGACAGGAGGCGGGCTTTCTTT. Its protein product is CASSHRDRRRAFF.